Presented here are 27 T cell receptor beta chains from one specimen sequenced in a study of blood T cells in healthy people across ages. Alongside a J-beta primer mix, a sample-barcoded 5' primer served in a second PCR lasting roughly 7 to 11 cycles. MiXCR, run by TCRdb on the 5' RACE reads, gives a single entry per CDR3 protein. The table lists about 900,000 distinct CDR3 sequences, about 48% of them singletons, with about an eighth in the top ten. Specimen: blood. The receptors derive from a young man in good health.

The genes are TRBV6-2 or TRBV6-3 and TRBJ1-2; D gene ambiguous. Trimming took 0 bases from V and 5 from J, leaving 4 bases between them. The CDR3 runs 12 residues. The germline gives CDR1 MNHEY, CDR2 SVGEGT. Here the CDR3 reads CASSYSSYGYTF. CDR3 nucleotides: TGTGCCAGCAGTTACTCGTCGTATGGCTACACCTTC.

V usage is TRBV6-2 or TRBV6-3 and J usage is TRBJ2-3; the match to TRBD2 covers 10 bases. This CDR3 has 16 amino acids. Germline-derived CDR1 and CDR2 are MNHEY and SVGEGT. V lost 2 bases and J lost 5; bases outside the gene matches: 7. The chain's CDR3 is CASSYPIAGGEDTQYF. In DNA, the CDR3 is TGTGCCAGCAGTTACCCAATAGCGGGGGGAGAAGATACGCAGTATTTT.

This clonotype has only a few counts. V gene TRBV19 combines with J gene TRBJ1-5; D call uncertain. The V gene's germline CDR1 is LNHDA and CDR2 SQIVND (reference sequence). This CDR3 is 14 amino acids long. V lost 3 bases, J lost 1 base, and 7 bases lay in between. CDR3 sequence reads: CASSMWASNQPQHF. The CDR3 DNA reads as TGTGCCAGTAGTATGTGGGCAAGCAATCAGCCCCAGCATTTT.

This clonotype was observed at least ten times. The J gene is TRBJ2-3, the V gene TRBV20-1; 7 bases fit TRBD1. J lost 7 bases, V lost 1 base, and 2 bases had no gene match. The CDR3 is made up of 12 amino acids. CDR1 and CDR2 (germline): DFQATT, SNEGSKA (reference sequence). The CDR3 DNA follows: TGCAGTGCTAGAGTAGGGGGCAATACGCAGTATTTT. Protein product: CSARVGGNTQYF.

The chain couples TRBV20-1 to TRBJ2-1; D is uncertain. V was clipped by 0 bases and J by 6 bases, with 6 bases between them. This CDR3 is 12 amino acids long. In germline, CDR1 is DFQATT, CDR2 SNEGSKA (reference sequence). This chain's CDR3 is CSARDWSNEQFF. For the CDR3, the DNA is TGCAGTGCTAGAGATTGGTCCAATGAGCAGTTCTTC.

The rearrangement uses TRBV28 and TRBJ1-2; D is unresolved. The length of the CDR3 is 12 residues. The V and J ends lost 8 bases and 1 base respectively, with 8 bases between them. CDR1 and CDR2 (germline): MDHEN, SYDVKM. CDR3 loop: CASGSDNYGYTF. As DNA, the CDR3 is TGTGCCAGCGGGTCGGATAACTATGGCTACACCTTC.

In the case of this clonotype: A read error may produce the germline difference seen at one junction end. The DNA for the CDR3 is TGTGCCAGCAGTTCGGACAGATACGGGCAGTACTTC. Translated, it gives CASSSDRYGQYF. This chain links TRBV7-9 with TRBJ2-7; the D gene is possibly TRBD1 (6 bases). Germline CDR1 is SEHNR and CDR2 is FQNEAQ (reference sequence). This CDR3 contains 12 residues.

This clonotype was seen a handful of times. In DNA form, the CDR3 reads TGTGCCAGCACTCGAAGGGGATCCGGGAATGAGCAGTTCTTC. Its protein product is CASTRRGSGNEQFF. J is TRBJ2-1 and V is TRBV6-1; TRBD1 might be the D (5 bases). V dropped 7 bases and J dropped 7 bases, with 17 bases sitting between them. The germline V gene encodes CDR1 MNHNS and CDR2 SASEGT. The CDR3 has 14 residues.

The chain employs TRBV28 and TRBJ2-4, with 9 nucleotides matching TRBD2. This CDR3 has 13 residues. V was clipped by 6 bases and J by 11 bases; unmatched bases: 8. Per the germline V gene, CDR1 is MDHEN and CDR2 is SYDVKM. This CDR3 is CASSLAGGPFQYF. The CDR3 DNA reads TGTGCCAGCAGCCTGGCGGGAGGGCCCTTTCAGTACTTC.

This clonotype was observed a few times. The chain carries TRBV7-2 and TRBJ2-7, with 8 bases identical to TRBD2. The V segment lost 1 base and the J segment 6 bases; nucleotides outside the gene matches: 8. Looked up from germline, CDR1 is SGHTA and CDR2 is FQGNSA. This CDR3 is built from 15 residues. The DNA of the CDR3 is TGTGCCAGCAGCTTAGAGACGACTAGCGTACGCGAGCAGTACTTC. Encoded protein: CASSLETTSVREQYF. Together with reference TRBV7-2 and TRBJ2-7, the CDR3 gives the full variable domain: GAGVSQSPSNKVTEKGKDVELRCDPISGHTALYWYRQSLGQGLEFLIYFQGNSAPDKSGLPSDRFSAERTGGSVSTLTIQRTQQEDSAVYLCASSLETTSVREQYFGPGTRLTVT.

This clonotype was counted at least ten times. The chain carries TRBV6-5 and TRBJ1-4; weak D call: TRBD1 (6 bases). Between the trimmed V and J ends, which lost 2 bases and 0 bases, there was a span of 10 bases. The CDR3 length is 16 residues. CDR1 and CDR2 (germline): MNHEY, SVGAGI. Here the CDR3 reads CASSYTWTATNEKLFF. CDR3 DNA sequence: TGTGCCAGCAGTTACACTTGGACAGCAACTAATGAAAAACTGTTTTTT.

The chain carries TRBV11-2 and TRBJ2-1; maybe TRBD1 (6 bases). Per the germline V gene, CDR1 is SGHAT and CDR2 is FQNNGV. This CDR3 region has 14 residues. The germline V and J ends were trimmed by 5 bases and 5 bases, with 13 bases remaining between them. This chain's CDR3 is CASSHRVGDNEQFF. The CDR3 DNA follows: TGTGCCAGCAGCCACAGGGTGGGGGACAATGAGCAGTTCTTC.

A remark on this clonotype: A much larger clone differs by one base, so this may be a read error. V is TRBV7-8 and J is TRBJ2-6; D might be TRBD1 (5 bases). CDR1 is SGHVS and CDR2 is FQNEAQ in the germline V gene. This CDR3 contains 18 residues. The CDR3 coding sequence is TGTGCCGGCAGCTTAAGAGTAACAGGATTCTCTGGGGCCAACGTCCTGACTTTC. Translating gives CAGSLRVTGFSGANVLTF.

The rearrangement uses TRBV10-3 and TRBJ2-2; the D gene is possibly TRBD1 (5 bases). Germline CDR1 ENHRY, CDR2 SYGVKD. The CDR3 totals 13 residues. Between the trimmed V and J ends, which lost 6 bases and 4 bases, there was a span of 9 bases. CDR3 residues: CAIRDTSTGELFF. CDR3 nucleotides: TGTGCCATCAGGGACACCTCCACCGGGGAGCTGTTTTTT.

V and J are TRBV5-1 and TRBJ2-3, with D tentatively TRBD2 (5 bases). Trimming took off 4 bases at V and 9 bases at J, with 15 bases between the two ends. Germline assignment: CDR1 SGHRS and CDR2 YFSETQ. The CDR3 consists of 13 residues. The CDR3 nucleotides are TGCGCCAGCAGCGTGGTAGACGAGGGAACGCAGTATTTT. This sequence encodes CASSVVDEGTQYF.

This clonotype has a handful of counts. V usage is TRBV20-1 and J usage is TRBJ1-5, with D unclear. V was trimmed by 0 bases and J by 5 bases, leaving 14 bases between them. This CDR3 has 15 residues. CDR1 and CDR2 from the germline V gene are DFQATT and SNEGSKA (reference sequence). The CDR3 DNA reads TGCAGTGCTAGAGATCAACAGTTAATTCATCAGCCCCAGCATTTT. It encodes CSARDQQLIHQPQHF.

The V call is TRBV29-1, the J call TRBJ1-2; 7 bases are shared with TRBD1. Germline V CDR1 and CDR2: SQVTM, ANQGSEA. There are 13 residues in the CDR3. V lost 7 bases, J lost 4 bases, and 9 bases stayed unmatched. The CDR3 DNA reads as TGCAGCGCCACAGGGGTCAGGGGCTATGGCTACACCTTC. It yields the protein CSATGVRGYGYTF.

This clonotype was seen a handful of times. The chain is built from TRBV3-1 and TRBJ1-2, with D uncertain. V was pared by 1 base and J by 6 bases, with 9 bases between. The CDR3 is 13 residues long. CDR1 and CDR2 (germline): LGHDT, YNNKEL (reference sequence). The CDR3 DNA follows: TGTGCCAGCAGCCAAGGGATAACTAATGGCTACACCTTC. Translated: CASSQGITNGYTF. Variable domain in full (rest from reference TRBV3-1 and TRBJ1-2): DTAVSQTPKYLVTQMGNDKSIKCEQNLGHDTMYWYKQDSKKFLKIMFSYNNKELIINETVPNRFSPKSPDKAHLNLHINSLELGDSAVYFCASSQGITNGYTFGSGTRLTVV.

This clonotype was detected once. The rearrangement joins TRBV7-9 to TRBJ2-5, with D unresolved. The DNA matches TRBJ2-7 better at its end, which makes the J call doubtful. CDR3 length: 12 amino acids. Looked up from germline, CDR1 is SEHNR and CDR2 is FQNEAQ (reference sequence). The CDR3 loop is CASSRTEAEQYF. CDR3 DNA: TGTGCCAGCAGTCGCACAGAGGCCGAGCAGTACTTC.

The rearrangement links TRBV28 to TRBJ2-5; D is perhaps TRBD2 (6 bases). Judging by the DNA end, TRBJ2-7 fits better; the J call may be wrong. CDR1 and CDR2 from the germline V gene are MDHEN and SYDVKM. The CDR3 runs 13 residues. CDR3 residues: CATGEGDSYEQYF. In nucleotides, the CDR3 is TGTGCCACGGGGGAAGGGGACTCCTACGAGCAGTACTTC.

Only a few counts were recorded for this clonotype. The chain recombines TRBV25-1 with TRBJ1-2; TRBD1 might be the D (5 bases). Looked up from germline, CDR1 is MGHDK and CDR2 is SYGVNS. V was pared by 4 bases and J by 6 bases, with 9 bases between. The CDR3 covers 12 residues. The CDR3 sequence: CASSAQGDGYTF. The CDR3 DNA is TGTGCCAGCAGTGCCCAGGGTGATGGCTACACCTTC.

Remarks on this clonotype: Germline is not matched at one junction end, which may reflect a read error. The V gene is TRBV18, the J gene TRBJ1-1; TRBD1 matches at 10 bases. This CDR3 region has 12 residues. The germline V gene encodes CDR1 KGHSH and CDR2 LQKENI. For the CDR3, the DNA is TGTGCCAGCGCACCGGGACAGGGGAGTGCTTTCTTT. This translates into CASAPGQGSAFF.

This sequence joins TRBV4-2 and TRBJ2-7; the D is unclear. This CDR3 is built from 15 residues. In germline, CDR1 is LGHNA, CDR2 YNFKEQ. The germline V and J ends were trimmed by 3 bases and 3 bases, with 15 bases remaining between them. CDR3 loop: CASSHDQTSLYEQYF. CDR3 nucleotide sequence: TGTGCCAGCAGCCATGACCAAACTTCCCTCTACGAGCAGTACTTC.

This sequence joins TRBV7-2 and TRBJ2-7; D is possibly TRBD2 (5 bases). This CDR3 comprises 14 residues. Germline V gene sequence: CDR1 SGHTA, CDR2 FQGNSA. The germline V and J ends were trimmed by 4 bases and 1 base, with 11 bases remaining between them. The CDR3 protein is CASSYLGVSYEQYF. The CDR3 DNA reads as TGTGCCAGCAGCTACCTCGGGGTTTCCTACGAGCAGTACTTC. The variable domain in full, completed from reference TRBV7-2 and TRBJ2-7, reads GAGVSQSPSNKVTEKGKDVELRCDPISGHTALYWYRQSLGQGLEFLIYFQGNSAPDKSGLPSDRFSAERTGGSVSTLTIQRTQQEDSAVYLCASSYLGVSYEQYFGPGTRLTVT.

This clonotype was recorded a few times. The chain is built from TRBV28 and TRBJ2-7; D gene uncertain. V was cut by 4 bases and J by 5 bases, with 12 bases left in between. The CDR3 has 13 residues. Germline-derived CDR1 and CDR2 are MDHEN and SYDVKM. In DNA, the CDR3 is TGTGCCAGCAGTTCTCCCCCAATCGACGAGCAGTACTTC. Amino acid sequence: CASSSPPIDEQYF.

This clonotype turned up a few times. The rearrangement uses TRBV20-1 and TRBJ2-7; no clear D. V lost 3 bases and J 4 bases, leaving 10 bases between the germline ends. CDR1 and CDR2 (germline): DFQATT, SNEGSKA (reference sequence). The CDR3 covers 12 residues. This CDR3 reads CSASLSIYEQYF. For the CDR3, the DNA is TGCAGTGCTAGCCTCAGCATATACGAGCAGTACTTC.

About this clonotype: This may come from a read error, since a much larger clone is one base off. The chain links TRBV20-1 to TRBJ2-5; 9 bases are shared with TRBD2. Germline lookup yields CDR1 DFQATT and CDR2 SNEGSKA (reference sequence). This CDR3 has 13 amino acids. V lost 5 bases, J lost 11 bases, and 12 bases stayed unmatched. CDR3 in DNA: TGCAGTGCTGGGGGACTAGCAGGCAATGAGCAGTACTTC. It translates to CSAGGLAGNEQYF.